This TCR beta chain was sequenced for a study of breast tumors, draining lymph nodes, adjacent tissues. TCRdb analysed the multiplex PCR reads with MiXCR anew, one entry per CDR3 protein. In the table there are approximately 250,000 distinct CDR3 sequences, 34% of which are singletons. The CDR3 sequence is 15 residues long. Deletions cut 6 bases from V and 3 bases from J, with 15 bases between. CDR1 is SEHNR and CDR2 is FQNEAQ in the germline V gene (reference sequence). Axillary draining lymph nodes of breast cancer patients supplied the node samples. The source material was axillary lymph node tissue. The receptor's source is a female donor with breast cancer. Some clones in this sample may be carry-over from other donors' samples. This chain joins TRBV7-9 and TRBJ2-1, with a tentative D call TRBD2 (6 bases). The CDR3 protein is CASRIVNSGYNEQFF. The CDR3 nucleotides read TGTGCCAGCAGAATAGTCAATAGCGGCTACAATGAGCAGTTCTTC.